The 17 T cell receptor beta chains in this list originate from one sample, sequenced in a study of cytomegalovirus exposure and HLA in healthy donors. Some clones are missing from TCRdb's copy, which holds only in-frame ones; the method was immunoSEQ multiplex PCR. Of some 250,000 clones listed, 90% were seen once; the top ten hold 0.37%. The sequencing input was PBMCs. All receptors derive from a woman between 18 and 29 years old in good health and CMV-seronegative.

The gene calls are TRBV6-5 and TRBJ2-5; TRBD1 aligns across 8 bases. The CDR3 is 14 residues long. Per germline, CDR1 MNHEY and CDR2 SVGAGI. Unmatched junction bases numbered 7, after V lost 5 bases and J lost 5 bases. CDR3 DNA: TGTGCCAGCAGTCCCGGACAGGGTAGGGAGACCCAGTACTTC. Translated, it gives CASSPGQGRETQYF.

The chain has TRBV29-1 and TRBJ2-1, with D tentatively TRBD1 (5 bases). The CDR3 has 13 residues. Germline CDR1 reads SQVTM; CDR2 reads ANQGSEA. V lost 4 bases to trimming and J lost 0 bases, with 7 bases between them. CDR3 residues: CSVGGSSYNEQFF. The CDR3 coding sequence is TGCAGCGTTGGGGGCAGCTCCTACAATGAGCAGTTCTTC.

The CDR3 nucleotides are TGTGCCAGCAGTTTATCGGGTGCCTCTGGAAACACCATATATTTT. This codes for CASSLSGASGNTIYF. The chain links TRBV2 to TRBJ1-3; the D is unclear. This CDR3 has 15 residues. V was trimmed by 5 bases and J by 0 bases, leaving 11 bases between them. Germline CDR1 is SNHLY and CDR2 is FYNNEI. Looking up the rest from reference TRBV2 and TRBJ1-3 gives the full variable domain: EPEVTQTPSHQVTQMGQEVILRCVPISNHLYFYWYRQILGQKVEFLVSFYNNEISEKSEIFDDQFSVERPDGSNFTLKIRSTKLEDSAMYFCASSLSGASGNTIYFGEGSWLTVV.

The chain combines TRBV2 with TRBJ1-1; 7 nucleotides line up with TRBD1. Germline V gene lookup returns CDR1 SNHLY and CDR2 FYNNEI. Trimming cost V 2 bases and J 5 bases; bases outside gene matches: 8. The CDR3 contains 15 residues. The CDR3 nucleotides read TGTGCCAGCAGTGAAAGGTCAGGGGGGAGAACTGAAGCTTTCTTT. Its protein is CASSERSGGRTEAFF.

CDR3 in amino acids: CASSETDSGFKTQYF. The DNA of the CDR3 is TGTGCCAGCAGTGAAACTGATTCAGGTTTCAAGACCCAGTACTTC. The V and J genes are TRBV6-1 and TRBJ2-5; D is uncertain. The ends were cut back, 2 bases at V and 6 bases at J, with 16 bases in the middle. Germline CDR1 reads MNHNS; CDR2 reads SASEGT. There are 15 residues in the CDR3.

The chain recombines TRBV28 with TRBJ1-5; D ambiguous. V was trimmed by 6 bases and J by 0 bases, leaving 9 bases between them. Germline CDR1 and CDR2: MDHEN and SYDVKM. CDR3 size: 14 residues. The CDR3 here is CASSYSNSNQPQHF. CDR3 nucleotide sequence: TGTGCCAGCAGCTATTCTAATAGCAATCAGCCCCAGCATTTT.

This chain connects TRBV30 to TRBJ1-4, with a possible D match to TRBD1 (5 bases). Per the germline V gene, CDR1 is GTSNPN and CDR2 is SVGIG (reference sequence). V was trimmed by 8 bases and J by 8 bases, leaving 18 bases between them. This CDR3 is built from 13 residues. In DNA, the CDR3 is TGTGCCACCCAACGGGGGAATGGCGAAAAACTGTTTTTT. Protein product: CATQRGNGEKLFF.

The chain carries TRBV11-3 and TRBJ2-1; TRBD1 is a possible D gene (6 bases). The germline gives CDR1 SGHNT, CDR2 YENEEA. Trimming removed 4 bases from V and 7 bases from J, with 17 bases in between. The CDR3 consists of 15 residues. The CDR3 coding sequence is TGTGCCAGCAGCTCCGGGCAGGGGAGAGGGAATGAGCAGTTCTTC. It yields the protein CASSSGQGRGNEQFF.

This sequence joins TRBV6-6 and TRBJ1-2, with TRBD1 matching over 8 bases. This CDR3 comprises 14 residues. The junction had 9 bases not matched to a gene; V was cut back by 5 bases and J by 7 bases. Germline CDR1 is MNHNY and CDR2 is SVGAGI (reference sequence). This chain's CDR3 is CASSPRQGHRGYTF. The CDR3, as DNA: TGTGCCAGCAGTCCACGACAGGGGCATCGTGGCTACACCTTC.

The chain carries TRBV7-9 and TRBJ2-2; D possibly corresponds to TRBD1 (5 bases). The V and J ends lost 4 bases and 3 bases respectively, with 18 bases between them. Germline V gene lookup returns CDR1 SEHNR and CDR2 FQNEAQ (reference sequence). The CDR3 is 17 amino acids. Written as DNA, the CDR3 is TGTGCCAGCAGCTCCCCACAGAGACAGCCGGACACCGGGGAGCTGTTTTTT. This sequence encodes CASSSPQRQPDTGELFF.

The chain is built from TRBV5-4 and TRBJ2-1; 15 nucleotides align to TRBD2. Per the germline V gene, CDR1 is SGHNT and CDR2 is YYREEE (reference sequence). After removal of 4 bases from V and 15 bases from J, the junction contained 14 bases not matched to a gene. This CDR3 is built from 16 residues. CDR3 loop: CASSRYGTSGGYPPFF. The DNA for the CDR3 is TGTGCCAGCAGCCGATACGGGACTAGCGGGGGGTACCCCCCGTTCTTC. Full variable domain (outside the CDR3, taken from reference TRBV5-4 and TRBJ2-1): ETGVTQSPTHLIKTRGQQVTLRCSSQSGHNTVSWYQQALGQGPQFIFQYYREEENGRGNFPPRFSGLQFPNYSSELNVNALELDDSALYLCASSRYGTSGGYPPFFGPGTRLTVL.

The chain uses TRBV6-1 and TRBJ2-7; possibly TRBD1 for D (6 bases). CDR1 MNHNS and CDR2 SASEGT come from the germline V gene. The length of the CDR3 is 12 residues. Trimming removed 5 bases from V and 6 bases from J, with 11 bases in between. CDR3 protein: CASSWTEREQYV. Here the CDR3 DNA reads TGTGCCAGCAGTTGGACAGAGCGCGAGCAGTACGTC.

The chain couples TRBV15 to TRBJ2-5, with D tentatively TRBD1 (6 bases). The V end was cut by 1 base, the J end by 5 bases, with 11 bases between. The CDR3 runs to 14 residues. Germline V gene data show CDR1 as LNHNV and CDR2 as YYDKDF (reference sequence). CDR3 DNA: TGTGCCACCAGCAGAGTGCAGGGGAGCGAGACCCAGTACTTC. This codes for CATSRVQGSETQYF.

The CDR3 region has the DNA TGTGCCAGCAGCCCTTGGTCGGGGTTCGGCTACGAGCAGTACTTC. Translating it yields CASSPWSGFGYEQYF. The chain joins TRBV28 to TRBJ2-7; a possible D gene is TRBD2 (5 bases). The germline gives CDR1 MDHEN, CDR2 SYDVKM. The V and J ends lost 6 bases and 3 bases respectively, with 18 bases between them. There are 15 residues in the CDR3.

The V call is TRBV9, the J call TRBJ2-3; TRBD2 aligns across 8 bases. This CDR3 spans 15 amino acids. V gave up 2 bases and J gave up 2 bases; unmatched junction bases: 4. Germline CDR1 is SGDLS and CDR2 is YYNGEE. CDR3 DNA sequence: TGTGCCAGCAGCGTTAGCGGGGTAGACACAGATACGCAGTATTTT. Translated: CASSVSGVDTDTQYF.

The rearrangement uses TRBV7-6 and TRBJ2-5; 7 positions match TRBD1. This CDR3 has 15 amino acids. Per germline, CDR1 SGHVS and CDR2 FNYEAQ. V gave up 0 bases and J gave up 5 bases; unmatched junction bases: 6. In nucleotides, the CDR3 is TGTGCCAGCAGCTTAGCCGTGGACAGGAGGGAGACCCAGTACTTC. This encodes CASSLAVDRRETQYF.

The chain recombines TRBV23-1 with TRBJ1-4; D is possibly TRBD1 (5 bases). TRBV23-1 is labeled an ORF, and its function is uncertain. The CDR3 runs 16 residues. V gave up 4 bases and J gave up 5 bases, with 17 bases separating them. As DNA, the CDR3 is TGCGCCAGCAGTCCTTCCTGGGGGGGATGGAATGAAAAACTGTTTTTT. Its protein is CASSPSWGGWNEKLFF.